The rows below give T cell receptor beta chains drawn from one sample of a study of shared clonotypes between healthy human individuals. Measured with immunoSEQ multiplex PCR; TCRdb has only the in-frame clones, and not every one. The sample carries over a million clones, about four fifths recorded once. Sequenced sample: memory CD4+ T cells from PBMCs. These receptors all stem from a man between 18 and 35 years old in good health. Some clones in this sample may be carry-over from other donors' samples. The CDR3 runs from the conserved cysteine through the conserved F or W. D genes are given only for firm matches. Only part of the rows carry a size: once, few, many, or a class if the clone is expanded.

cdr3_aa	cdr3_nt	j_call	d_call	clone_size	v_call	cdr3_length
CASSQPITDTQYF	TGTGCCAGCAGCCAACCTATTACAGATACGCAGTATTTT	TRBJ2-3	.	once	TRBV14	13
CASVPAGGVQYF	TGTGCCAGCGTCCCCGCCGGGGGGGTGCAGTACTTC	TRBJ2-7	TRBD2	.	TRBV6-1	12
CAISEFSESGKIAKNIQYF	TGTGCCATCAGTGAGTTTTCCGAAAGCGGCAAGATAGCCAAAAACATTCAGTACTTC	TRBJ2-4	.	.	TRBV10-3	19
CASSSPHTGRYGYTF	TGTGCCAGCAGTTCCCCCCATACAGGGAGGTATGGCTACACCTTC	TRBJ1-2	.	.	TRBV28	15
CASSVAPGKGSYEQYF	TGTGCCAGCTCAGTTGCGCCGGGAAAGGGGTCCTACGAGCAGTACTTC	TRBJ2-7	.	.	TRBV18	16
CASSAEFSGANVLTF	TGTGCCAGCAGTGCTGAATTCTCTGGGGCCAACGTCCTGACTTTC	TRBJ2-6	.	.	TRBV6-4	15
CASTSWAGIGQPQHF	TGTGCCAGTACGTCTTGGGCAGGGATCGGCCAGCCCCAGCATTTT	TRBJ1-5	.	few	TRBV28	15
CARILAGGREQYF	TGTGCCAGAATACTAGCGGGAGGTCGCGAGCAGTACTTC	TRBJ2-7	TRBD2	.	TRBV19	13
CAISSDRAPYEQYF	TGTGCCATCAGTTCGGACAGGGCCCCCTACGAGCAGTACTTC	TRBJ2-7	TRBD1	.	TRBV10-3	14
CASSYRTYYGYTF	TGTGCCAGCAGTTACCGTACGTACTATGGCTACACCTTC	TRBJ1-2	.	.	TRBV6-8	13
CASSFKGNTIYF	TGTGCCAGCAGCTTTAAGGGGAACACCATATATTTT	TRBJ1-3	.	.	TRBV5-8	12
CASSEGAEETQYF	TGTGCCAGCAGTGAGGGGGCGGAAGAGACCCAGTACTTC	TRBJ2-5	TRBD1	.	TRBV28	13
CASSDRGPLNLPYEQYF	TGCGCCAGCAGTGACAGGGGGCCTCTCAACCTTCCCTACGAGCAGTACTTC	TRBJ2-7	TRBD1	.	TRBV10-2	17
CASIPGLAREQYF	TGTGCCAGCATCCCTGGACTAGCAAGGGAGCAGTACTTC	TRBJ2-7	TRBD2	.	TRBV28	13
CASSSSPGLKPGYTF	TGTGCCAGCAGTTCATCCCCGGGACTCAAGCCTGGCTACACCTTC	TRBJ1-2	.	once	TRBV28	15
CASSHLFNRGAQPQHF	TGTGCCAGCAGCCACCTTTTTAACCGGGGGGCTCAGCCCCAGCATTTT	TRBJ1-5	.	.	TRBV7-2	16
CASSFGGNTEAFF	TGTGCCAGCAGTTTTGGGGGGAACACTGAAGCTTTCTTT	TRBJ1-1	.	.	TRBV28	13
CSVEDYGTGETQYF	TGCAGCGTTGAAGATTACGGGACGGGGGAGACCCAGTACTTC	TRBJ2-5	.	.	TRBV29-1	14
CASSLGSYTF	TGTGCCAGCAGTTTGGGTAGCTACACCTTC	TRBJ1-2	.	few	TRBV28	10
CASSNRDSRQFF	TGTGCCAGCAGCAATAGGGACTCCCGGCAGTTCTTC	TRBJ2-1	.	.	TRBV21-1	12
CASSLGSTGHEQYF	TGCGCCAGCAGCTTGGGATCAACAGGGCACGAGCAGTACTTC	TRBJ2-7	.	.	TRBV5-1	14
CASSLHRGRNTDTQYF	TGTGCCAGTAGTTTGCACAGGGGGCGAAACACAGATACGCAGTATTTT	TRBJ2-3	TRBD1	.	TRBV19	16
CASGNSGETGELFF	TGTGCCAGCGGTAATAGCGGTGAGACCGGGGAGCTGTTTTTT	TRBJ2-2	.	.	TRBV5-4	14
CASSLLDTSGNTIYF	TGTGCCAGCAGTCTCTTGGACACCTCTGGAAACACCATATATTTT	TRBJ1-3	.	.	TRBV6-6	15
CAISDIGALNTEAFF	TGTGCCATCAGTGATATTGGGGCTTTGAACACTGAAGCTTTCTTT	TRBJ1-1	.	.	TRBV10-3	15
CASSKLAGTGELFF	TGCGCCAGCAGTAAACTAGCGGGTACCGGGGAGCTGTTTTTT	TRBJ2-2	TRBD2	few	TRBV5-1	14
CASRPGSSNQPQHF	TGTGCCAGCAGACCCGGGAGTAGCAATCAGCCCCAGCATTTT	TRBJ1-5	.	.	TRBV7-2	14
CSARHTETQYF	TGCAGTGCTAGGCACACTGAGACCCAGTACTTC	TRBJ2-5	.	.	TRBV20-1	11
CASSHPLTDTQYF	TGCGCCAGCAGCCACCCCTTAACAGATACGCAGTATTTT	TRBJ2-3	.	medium-sized	TRBV4-1	13
CASSSRTGGNDEQYF	TGTGCCAGCAGCTCACGGACAGGGGGCAACGACGAGCAGTACTTC	TRBJ2-7	TRBD1	.	TRBV7-9	15
CASSPGNLEQYF	TGTGCCAGCTCACCAGGGAACCTGGAGCAGTACTTC	TRBJ2-7	.	.	TRBV18	12
CASRGLSEKLFF	TGTGCCAGCCGGGGACTATCTGAAAAACTGTTTTTT	TRBJ1-4	.	once	TRBV2	12
CASTLTGGASFAGELFF	TGCGCCAGCACGCTGACAGGGGGCGCAAGTTTCGCCGGGGAGCTGTTTTTT	TRBJ2-2	TRBD1	.	TRBV5-1	17
CASSPMGTDTQYF	TGTGCCAGCAGTCCCATGGGCACAGATACGCAGTATTTT	TRBJ2-3	.	once	TRBV27	13
CASSFGTSGTYNEQFF	TGTGCCAGCAGCTTCGGGACTAGCGGGACCTACAATGAGCAGTTCTTC	TRBJ2-1	TRBD2	.	TRBV7-3	16
CASSLRTSGTSTDTQYF	TGTGCCAGCAGCTTGAGGACTAGCGGGACTAGCACAGATACGCAGTATTTT	TRBJ2-3	TRBD2	.	TRBV5-6	17
CASRNRGLVNTEAFF	TGTGCCAGCAGAAACAGGGGGTTGGTGAACACTGAAGCTTTCTTT	TRBJ1-1	TRBD1	.	TRBV6-5	15
CASSSTSGSVDTQYF	TGTGCCAGCAGCTCGACTAGCGGGAGTGTTGATACGCAGTATTTT	TRBJ2-3	TRBD2	.	TRBV7-7	15
CASTSVAMNTEAFF	TGTGCCAGTACCTCGGTGGCTATGAACACTGAAGCTTTCTTT	TRBJ1-1	.	.	TRBV19	14
CAWSPDRVLNQPQHF	TGTGCCTGGAGTCCCGACAGGGTGCTCAATCAGCCCCAGCATTTT	TRBJ1-5	TRBD1	.	TRBV30	15
CASRISGTGIYEQYF	TGTGCCAGTAGAATCAGCGGGACAGGGATATACGAGCAGTACTTC	TRBJ2-7	TRBD1	.	TRBV19	15
CASRGGRRGGYNEQFF	TGCGCCAGCCGTGGTGGTAGGCGGGGGGGATACAATGAGCAGTTCTTC	TRBJ2-1	TRBD2	.	TRBV10-1	16
CSVQGTSGVTYEQYF	TGCAGCGTACAAGGGACTAGCGGAGTCACCTACGAGCAGTACTTC	TRBJ2-7	TRBD2	.	TRBV29-1	15
CASSLEGTLGYGYTF	TGCGCCAGCAGCTTGGAGGGGACCTTGGGCTATGGCTACACCTTC	TRBJ1-2	.	.	TRBV5-1	15
CASSLSGSTDTQYF	TGCGCCAGCAGCTTAAGCGGGAGTACAGATACGCAGTATTTT	TRBJ2-3	TRBD2	.	TRBV5-1	14
CASSTHRGGTEAFF	TGTGCCAGCAGTACCCACAGGGGAGGTACTGAAGCTTTCTTT	TRBJ1-1	TRBD1	.	TRBV6-5	14
CASRSWTGPYEQYF	TGTGCCAGCAGATCCTGGACAGGCCCCTACGAGCAGTACTTC	TRBJ2-7	TRBD1	.	TRBV14	14
CASSTRQGTGELFF	TGTGCCAGCAGCACCCGACAGGGCACCGGGGAGCTGTTTTTT	TRBJ2-2	TRBD1	.	TRBV7-2	14
CASSVAGTSYNEQFF	TGTGCCAGCAGCGTAGCCGGGACCTCCTACAATGAGCAGTTCTTC	TRBJ2-1	.	once	TRBV9	15
CASSESLWQGGGQPQHF	TGTGCCAGCAGTGAAAGTCTTTGGCAGGGGGGAGGTCAGCCCCAGCATTTT	TRBJ1-5	TRBD1	.	TRBV6-1	17
CASSLTASGLAGDPGTDTQYF	TGTGCCAGCAGCTTAACCGCCTCCGGGCTAGCGGGAGACCCTGGCACAGATACGCAGTATTTT	TRBJ2-3	TRBD2	.	TRBV7-3	21
CASKGGVEYNEQFF	TGTGCCAGCAAAGGAGGGGTGGAGTACAATGAGCAGTTCTTC	TRBJ2-1	.	.	TRBV6-5	14
CASSEAGVPSSYQPQHF	TGTGCCAGCAGTGAAGCCGGGGTGCCTTCTTCCTATCAGCCCCAGCATTTT	TRBJ1-5	.	.	TRBV6-1	17
CSVGVISGNTGELFF	TGCAGCGTGGGGGTTATTAGCGGTAACACCGGGGAGCTGTTTTTT	TRBJ2-2	.	.	TRBV29-1	15
CASSLVGVVSYNEQFF	TGTGCCAGCAGCTTAGTGGGGGTGGTTAGCTACAATGAGCAGTTCTTC	TRBJ2-1	.	.	TRBV7-2	16
CASSLLLKGQPPPSEAFF	TGTGCCAGCAGCCTACTATTGAAAGGACAACCACCGCCCTCTGAAGCTTTCTTT	TRBJ1-1	.	.	TRBV7-9	18
CASSPPKTGGYGYTF	TGTGCCAGCTCACCACCTAAAACAGGGGGCTATGGCTACACCTTC	TRBJ1-2	TRBD1	.	TRBV18	15